One and the same sample provided the 32 T cell receptor beta chains below, sequenced in a study of blood T cell repertoires in COVID-19. Sequenced by immunoSEQ multiplex PCR; TCRdb stores in-frame clones only, minus some. The table shows roughly 17,000 clones, with roughly 86% occurring only once. Sequencing used peripheral blood. The receptors originated from a human donor in a cohort sampled during active COVID-19.

The table lists this clone with a count of one. The chain uses TRBV4-1 and TRBJ1-4; D gene uncertain. Germline V lookup: CDR1 MGHRA, CDR2 YSYEKL. The V and J ends lost 0 bases and 8 bases respectively, with 16 bases between them. This CDR3 region has 16 residues. In nucleotides, the CDR3 is TGCGCCAGCAGCCAAGAACGAACTCCTGAGGGCGAAAAACTGTTTTTT. Translated: CASSQERTPEGEKLFF.

The chain carries TRBV29-1 and TRBJ1-1, with 8 bases that match TRBD1. The J segment lost 4 bases and the V segment lost 7 bases, leaving 8 bases of the junction unmatched. From germline, CDR1 is SQVTM and CDR2 ANQGSEA. CDR3 length: 13 residues. The DNA of the CDR3 is TGCAGCGCAGGACAGGGAGGGGGCACTGAAGCTTTCTTT. It yields the protein CSAGQGGGTEAFF.

The rearrangement uses TRBV18 and TRBJ2-3; D is unresolved. The CDR3 is 17 residues long. CDR1 is KGHSH, CDR2 LQKENI, per germline. The germline V and J ends were trimmed by 1 base and 1 base, with 15 bases remaining between them. The DNA of the CDR3 is TGTGCCAGCTCACCACTTAGTCCAGGATACGGCACAGATACGCAGTATTTT. Protein sequence: CASSPLSPGYGTDTQYF.

V usage is TRBV5-4 and J usage is TRBJ2-2; TRBD2 matches at 12 bases. The CDR3 totals 16 residues. With 6 bases clipped from V and 5 bases from J, the junction kept 8 bases outside the gene matches. Germline CDR1 is SGHNT and CDR2 is YYREEE (reference sequence). CDR3: CASTRLAGASTGELFF. The CDR3 coding sequence is TGTGCCAGCACCCGACTAGCGGGAGCATCTACCGGGGAGCTGTTTTTT. The complete variable domain, with remaining parts taken from reference TRBV5-4 and TRBJ2-2, reads ETGVTQSPTHLIKTRGQQVTLRCSSQSGHNTVSWYQQALGQGPQFIFQYYREEENGRGNFPPRFSGLQFPNYSSELNVNALELDDSALYLCASTRLAGASTGELFFGEGSRLTVL.

The CDR3 DNA reads TGTGCCAGCAGCTTAGCGGGACAGGGTAGCGGAGCTTTCTTT. Translation gives CASSLAGQGSGAFF. V gene TRBV7-9 combines with J gene TRBJ1-1, with TRBD1 identical over 9 bases. Germline CDR1 and CDR2: SEHNR and FQNEAQ (reference sequence). This CDR3 has 14 amino acids. Trimming took 0 bases from V and 10 from J; bases not matched to a gene: 6.

The chain employs TRBV12-3 or TRBV12-4 and TRBJ1-2; no definite D call. V lost 5 bases, J lost 4 bases, and 5 bases lay in between. This CDR3 is built from 11 residues. The DNA for the CDR3 is TGTGCCAGCAGTCCAGGCTATGGCTACACCTTC. Translation gives CASSPGYGYTF.

The gene calls are TRBV3-1 (or the pseudogene TRBV3-2) and TRBJ2-7; 9 bases map to TRBD1. After removal of 4 bases from V and 6 bases from J, the junction contained 7 bases not matched to a gene. Germline CDR1 LGHDT, CDR2 YNNKEL (reference sequence). This CDR3 is 14 amino acids long. The CDR3 is CASSREGQGFEQYF. DNA for the CDR3: TGTGCCAGCAGCCGGGAGGGACAGGGATTCGAGCAGTACTTC.

This clone was counted a single time. The chain joins TRBV5-1 to TRBJ1-2; D possibly corresponds to TRBD1 (6 bases). Looked up from germline, CDR1 is SGHRS and CDR2 is YFSETQ. This CDR3 region has 13 residues. Trimming took off 2 bases at V and 8 bases at J, with 13 bases between the two ends. The chain's CDR3 is CASSFDRSGGYTF. In DNA form, the CDR3 reads TGCGCCAGCAGCTTTGACAGGTCTGGGGGCTACACCTTC.

The CDR3 bases are TGTGCCAGCAGCTTAGGGGGGACCTACGGCACAGATACGCAGTATTTT. It specifies CASSLGGTYGTDTQYF. The V gene is TRBV7-3, the J gene TRBJ2-3, with D possibly being TRBD2 (6 bases). CDR1 is SGHTA, CDR2 FQGTGA, per germline. V was clipped by 2 bases and J by 1 base, with 13 bases between them. The CDR3 runs to 16 residues. The variable domain in full, with the rest retrieved from reference TRBV7-3 and TRBJ2-3, is GAGVSQTPSNKVTEKGKYVELRCDPISGHTALYWYRQSLGQGPEFLIYFQGTGAADDSGLPNDRFFAVRPEGSVSTLKIQRTERGDSAVYLCASSLGGTYGTDTQYFGPGTRLTVL.

The J gene is TRBJ1-2, the V gene TRBV4-2; tentatively, D is TRBD1 (6 bases). The CDR3 totals 13 residues. Trimming stripped 2 bases from V and 6 bases from J, with 10 bases between. Germline V gene data show CDR1 as LGHNA and CDR2 as YNFKEQ. The DNA for the CDR3 is TGTGCCAGCAGCCAATCAAGGGACAATGGCTACACCTTC. Translated, it gives CASSQSRDNGYTF.

The chain links TRBV5-1 to TRBJ1-6, with 8 bases that match TRBD1. This CDR3 has 15 residues. Trimming cost V 2 bases and J 9 bases; bases outside gene matches: 7. Germline V lookup: CDR1 SGHRS, CDR2 YFSETQ. CDR3 amino acids: CASSFQGARGSPLHF. The CDR3 nucleotides read TGCGCCAGCAGCTTCCAGGGGGCTCGAGGTTCACCCCTCCACTTT.

This clone was detected only a few times. This sequence joins TRBV10-1 and TRBJ1-6, with D unclear. The germline CDR1 and CDR2 sequences are WNHNN and SYGVQD (reference sequence). The CDR3 covers 13 residues. Trimming took 10 bases from V and 7 from J, leaving 14 bases between them. In DNA, the CDR3 is TGCGCCACCTTGACCGGGTTCAATTCACCCCTCCACTTT. It yields the protein CATLTGFNSPLHF.

The genes are TRBV18 and TRBJ2-3; D is possibly TRBD2 (6 bases). The V gene's germline CDR1 is KGHSH and CDR2 LQKENI. The CDR3 contains 15 residues. The V gene lost 3 bases and the J gene lost 3 bases, with 13 bases spanning the gap. The CDR3: CASSPGGAGTDTQYF. For the CDR3, the DNA is TGTGCCAGCTCACCGGGAGGTGCGGGAACAGATACGCAGTATTTT.

The chain links TRBV5-1 to TRBJ2-1; weak D call: TRBD1 (6 bases). With 4 bases removed from V and 8 bases from J, the gap between germline ends came to 13 bases. Germline values: CDR1 SGHRS, CDR2 YFSETQ. The CDR3 has 13 residues. CDR3 residues: CASSQPQGHEQFF. The DNA for the CDR3 is TGCGCCAGCAGCCAACCCCAGGGGCATGAGCAGTTCTTC.

This chain joins TRBV18 and TRBJ2-7, with D uncertain. V was clipped by 3 bases and J by 5 bases, with 14 bases between them. There are 14 residues in the CDR3. CDR1 is KGHSH and CDR2 is LQKENI in the germline V gene. The CDR3: CASSPLELTDEQYF. CDR3 DNA: TGTGCCAGCTCACCGCTCGAACTCACGGACGAGCAGTACTTC.

The chain carries TRBV3-1 (or the pseudogene TRBV3-2) and TRBJ1-1; 8 nucleotides line up with TRBD1. From germline, CDR1 is LGHDT and CDR2 YNNKEL (reference sequence). V shed 4 bases, J shed 0 bases, and the junction held 7 bases outside the gene matches. The CDR3 sequence is 16 residues long. The CDR3 DNA reads as TGTGCCAGCAGCCCGACTCTGACAGGGGTGAACACTGAAGCTTTCTTT. Its protein product is CASSPTLTGVNTEAFF.

The CDR3 region is CSVDTGDPKAFF. The CDR3 DNA sequence: TGCAGCGTTGACACAGGGGACCCTAAAGCTTTCTTT. V is TRBV29-1 and J is TRBJ1-1; 7 bases match TRBD1. The CDR3 runs to 12 residues. V lost 3 bases and J lost 9; bases outside the gene matches: 7. Germline V gene lookup returns CDR1 SQVTM and CDR2 ANQGSEA.

The chain recombines TRBV10-1 with TRBJ2-1; TRBD2 aligns across 7 bases. Germline V gene lookup returns CDR1 WNHNN and CDR2 SYGVQD (reference sequence). The CDR3 totals 14 residues. Germline trimming cut 2 bases from V and 4 bases from J; bases unmatched to any gene: 2. In DNA, the CDR3 is TGCGCCAGCAGTGAGAGCGGGGTATACAATGAGCAGTTCTTC. This sequence encodes CASSESGVYNEQFF.

J is TRBJ1-5 and V is TRBV18; D remains unclear. The CDR3 loop spans 17 amino acids. V gave up 2 bases and J gave up 0 bases, with 14 bases separating them. CDR1 KGHSH and CDR2 LQKENI come from the germline V gene. CDR3 in DNA: TGTGCCAGCTCACCAGATAATCCGCTATATAGCAATCAGCCCCAGCATTTT. It specifies CASSPDNPLYSNQPQHF.

The genes are TRBV5-1 and TRBJ2-1, with TRBD2 matching 7 bases. V trimming: 4 bases; J trimming: 4 bases; junction bases outside the gene matches: 8. Per germline, CDR1 SGHRS and CDR2 YFSETQ. The CDR3 is 15 residues long. This chain's CDR3 is CASSPSTSAYNEQFF. CDR3 DNA: TGCGCCAGCAGCCCATCAACTAGCGCGTACAATGAGCAGTTCTTC.

By share, this clone ranks as medium-sized. The rearrangement uses TRBV2 and TRBJ2-7; 7 nucleotides line up with TRBD2. CDR3 length: 13 amino acids. The V gene's germline CDR1 is SNHLY and CDR2 FYNNEI. V lost 8 bases and J lost 5; bases outside the gene matches: 9. This CDR3 reads CASGTRLADEQYF. In DNA form, the CDR3 reads TGTGCCAGCGGAACGAGACTAGCAGACGAGCAGTACTTC.

The rearrangement uses TRBV7-2 and TRBJ2-1, with 8 bases matching TRBD2. The CDR3 loop spans 15 amino acids. Germline V gene sequence: CDR1 SGHTA, CDR2 FQGNSA. Losses at the gene ends were 3 bases for V and 7 bases for J; bases not matched to a gene: 8. This chain's CDR3 is CASSLSLGGGNEQFF. CDR3 coding DNA: TGTGCCAGCAGCTTGTCCCTCGGGGGGGGGAATGAGCAGTTCTTC.

The chain has TRBV27 and TRBJ1-5; 9 bases are a match to TRBD1. The V gene end was trimmed by 2 bases and the J gene end by 4 bases; junction bases not matched to a gene: 3. CDR1 MNHEY and CDR2 SMNVEV come from the germline V gene (reference sequence). The CDR3 is 15 amino acids. The chain's CDR3 is CASSLVGQGNQPQHF. The DNA for the CDR3 is TGTGCCAGCAGTTTAGTGGGACAGGGTAATCAGCCCCAGCATTTT.

This chain joins TRBV28 and TRBJ1-2; 7 bases align to TRBD1. Germline trimming cut 5 bases from V and 7 bases from J; bases unmatched to any gene: 4. The CDR3 covers 12 residues. Germline assignment: CDR1 MDHEN and CDR2 SYDVKM. CDR3 nucleotides: TGTGCCAGCAGTACAGGGGTTTTTGGCTACACCTTC. Translating it yields CASSTGVFGYTF.

V usage is TRBV6-5 and J usage is TRBJ1-5, with D possibly TRBD1 on 5 matching bases. The CDR3 loop spans 14 amino acids. Germline values: CDR1 MNHEY, CDR2 SVGAGI. Deletions cut 10 bases from V and 8 bases from J, with 21 bases between. In nucleotides, the CDR3 is TGTGCCACCAGCCGCAGCGGGGGTAGGGAGCCCCAGCATTTT. Encoded protein: CATSRSGGREPQHF.

This clone was counted once. The rearrangement links TRBV7-6 to TRBJ2-5, with D tentatively TRBD2 (6 bases). Germline V gene data show CDR1 as SGHVS and CDR2 as FNYEAQ. The CDR3 sequence is 18 residues long. The ends were cut back, 2 bases at V and 2 bases at J, with 21 bases in the middle. The CDR3, as DNA: TGTGCCAGCAGCTTAAGGCGGGAAGGGGTCAAGGGGCAAGAGACCCAGTACTTC. It translates to CASSLRREGVKGQETQYF.

The chain carries TRBV28 and TRBJ2-3; a weak D match, TRBD2 (6 bases). CDR1 is MDHEN, CDR2 SYDVKM, per germline. The V gene lost 10 bases and the J gene lost 2 bases, with 16 bases spanning the gap. This CDR3 has 14 amino acids. CDR3 DNA: TGTGCCACGACGCAAGCGGGTTCCACAGATACGCAGTATTTT. It yields the protein CATTQAGSTDTQYF.

The chain is built from TRBV3-1 (or the pseudogene TRBV3-2) and TRBJ1-1, with D perhaps TRBD1 (6 bases). V was pared by 0 bases and J by 1 base, with 12 bases between. The CDR3 has 16 amino acids. Germline assignment: CDR1 LGHDT and CDR2 YNNKEL (reference sequence). The CDR3 loop is CASSQDPGVGNTEAFF. The CDR3 DNA sequence: TGTGCCAGCAGCCAAGATCCAGGGGTTGGGAACACTGAAGCTTTCTTT.

J is TRBJ1-2 and V is TRBV12-3 or TRBV12-4; a weak D match, TRBD1 (6 bases). V gave up 5 bases and J gave up 8 bases, with 15 bases separating them. The CDR3 spans 13 residues. CDR3 nucleotide sequence: TGTGCCAGCAGTCCACAGGGTATAGGAGGCTACACCTTC. Encoded protein: CASSPQGIGGYTF.

This chain uses TRBV19 with TRBJ2-2; D possibly corresponds to TRBD2 (6 bases). V was pared by 3 bases and J by 4 bases, with 15 bases between. The CDR3 spans 16 residues. Germline V gene data show CDR1 as LNHDA and CDR2 as SQIVND (reference sequence). The CDR3 sequence: CASSMLTSWTTGELFF. CDR3 coding DNA: TGTGCCAGTAGTATGTTAACTAGCTGGACCACCGGGGAGCTGTTTTTT.

The V call is TRBV28, the J call TRBJ2-5; D is uncertain. Trimming removed 5 bases at V and 2 bases at J, with 6 bases between. This CDR3 spans 12 amino acids. Germline V lookup: CDR1 MDHEN, CDR2 SYDVKM. CDR3 in amino acids: CASSRTQETQYF. The CDR3 region has the DNA TGTGCCAGCAGTCGTACACAAGAGACCCAGTACTTC.

The chain links TRBV6-1 to TRBJ1-6, with D perhaps matching TRBD1 (5 bases). This CDR3 region has 13 residues. Germline CDR1 and CDR2: MNHNS and SASEGT. V was clipped by 2 bases and J by 7 bases, with 6 bases between them. CDR3 sequence (DNA): TGTGCCAGCAGTGAACAGGGAAATTCACCCCTCCACTTT. Translation gives CASSEQGNSPLHF.